The source of this T cell receptor beta chain is a study of T cells in localized non-small cell lung cancer. Broader study findings: Out of the top 100 tumor clones, a median roughly 50 were seen in adjacent lung.

The data were produced by immunoSEQ multiplex PCR, yet TCRdb's version contains in-frame clones alone and is incomplete. The sample includes 20,000 to 30,000 clones, roughly nine tenths of them seen just once. As for this clone: Its antigen is not known.

The TCR originated in a female donor aged 60 or older with stage II squamous cell lung carcinoma. The sample consisted of peripheral blood, taken before any cancer treatment.

DNA of the CDR3: TGTGCCAGCAGTCAGGAGGCCTCCGGCGGGGAGCTGTTTTTT. This codes for CASSQEASGGELFF. The gene calls are TRBV11-2 and TRBJ2-2; the D gene is possibly TRBD2 (5 bases). CDR1 is SGHAT and CDR2 is FQNNGV in the germline V gene. The CDR3 loop spans 14 amino acids. V shed 6 bases and J shed 7 bases, with 15 bases lying between them. The full variable domain, in which reference TRBV11-2 and TRBJ2-2 provide the parts outside the CDR3, is EAGVAQSPRYKIIEKRQSVAFWCNPISGHATLYWYQQILGQGPKLLIQFQNNGVVDDSQLPKDRFSAERLKGVDSTLKIQPAKLEDSAVYLCASSQEASGGELFFGEGSRLTVL.